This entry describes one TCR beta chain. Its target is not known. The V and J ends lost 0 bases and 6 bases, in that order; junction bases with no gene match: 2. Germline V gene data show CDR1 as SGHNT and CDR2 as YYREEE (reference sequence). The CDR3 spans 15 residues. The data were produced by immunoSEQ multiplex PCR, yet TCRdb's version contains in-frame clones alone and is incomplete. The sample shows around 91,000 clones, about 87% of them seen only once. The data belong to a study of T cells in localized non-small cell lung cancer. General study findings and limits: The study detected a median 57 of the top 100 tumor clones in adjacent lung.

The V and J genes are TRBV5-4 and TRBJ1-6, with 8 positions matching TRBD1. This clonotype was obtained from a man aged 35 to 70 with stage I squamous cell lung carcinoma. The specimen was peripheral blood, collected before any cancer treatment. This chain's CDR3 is CASSLARGRNSPLHF. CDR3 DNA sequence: TGTGCCAGCAGCTTGGCCAGGGGGCGTAATTCACCCCTCCACTTT. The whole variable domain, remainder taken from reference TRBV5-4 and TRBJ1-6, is ETGVTQSPTHLIKTRGQQVTLRCSSQSGHNTVSWYQQALGQGPQFIFQYYREEENGRGNFPPRFSGLQFPNYSSELNVNALELDDSALYLCASSLARGRNSPLHFGNGTRLTVT.